This T cell receptor beta chain is from a study of spatial heterogeneity in lung cancer. With respect to this clonotype: The antigen remains unidentified.

The study's findings and limits: The study found that expanded intratumoral alpha and beta TCR counts tracked tumor mutation counts.

TCRdb recomputed calls from the 5' RACE reads with MiXCR, one row per CDR3 protein. The sample yields around 7,800 distinct CDR3 sequences, about 8% seen once. Noted time point: sample taken at primary tumor resection. The CDR3 loop spans 14 amino acids. The ends were cut back, 3 bases at V and 4 bases at J, with 10 bases in the middle. Germline CDR1 is KGHSH and CDR2 is LQKENI. The source material was lung tumor tissue, sampled at surgery. The source is a male donor with early-stage non-small cell lung cancer. The chain recombines TRBV18 with TRBJ1-3, with D unresolved. This CDR3 reads CASSPTTGGNTIYF. Written as DNA, the CDR3 is TGTGCCAGCTCACCGACGACCGGGGGAAACACCATATATTTT.